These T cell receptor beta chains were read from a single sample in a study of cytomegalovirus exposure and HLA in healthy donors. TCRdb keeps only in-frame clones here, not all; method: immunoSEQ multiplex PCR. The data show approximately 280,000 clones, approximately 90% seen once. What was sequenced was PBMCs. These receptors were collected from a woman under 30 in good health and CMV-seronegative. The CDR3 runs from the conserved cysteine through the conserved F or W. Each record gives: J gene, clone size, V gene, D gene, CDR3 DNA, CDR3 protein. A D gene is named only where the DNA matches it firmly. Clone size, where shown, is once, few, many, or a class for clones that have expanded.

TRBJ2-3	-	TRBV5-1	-	TGCGCCAGCAGCTTGAGAGGAGTCCGCACAGATACGCAGTATTTT	CASSLRGVRTDTQYF
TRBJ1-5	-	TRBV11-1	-	TGTGCCAGCAGCCCCGGGGGGGAAGGACAGCCCCAGCATTTT	CASSPGGEGQPQHF
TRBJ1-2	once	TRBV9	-	TGTGCCAGCAGCGTAGTTGATCAGGGTTTAACGACCTTAGGAAACTATGGCTACACCTTC	CASSVVDQGLTTLGNYGYTF
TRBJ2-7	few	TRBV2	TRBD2	TGTGCCAGCATGAGGGGTAAAGCGGGATTAGCCTTC	CASMRGKAGLAF
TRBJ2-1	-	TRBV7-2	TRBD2	TGTGCCAGCAGTGGGACTAGCGTGGGGAATGAGCAGTTCTTC	CASSGTSVGNEQFF
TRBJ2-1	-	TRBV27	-	TGTGCCAGGCCAGGGCTCGGCAATGAGCAGTTCTTC	CARPGLGNEQFF
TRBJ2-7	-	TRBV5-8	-	TGTGCCAGCAGCGCTACCGGGACATATTCCTACGAGCAGTACTTC	CASSATGTYSYEQYF
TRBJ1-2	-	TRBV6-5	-	TGTGCCAGCAGCAACCCAGGGGCTTCCTACTATGGCTACACCTTC	CASSNPGASYYGYTF
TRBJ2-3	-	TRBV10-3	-	TGTGCCATCAGCCAACAGGATACGCAGTATTTT	CAISQQDTQYF
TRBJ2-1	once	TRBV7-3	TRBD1	TGTGCCAGCAGCTGGGGACAGGGGCGATACAATGAGCAGTTCTTC	CASSWGQGRYNEQFF